This T cell receptor beta chain was documented in a study of monozygotic twins with inflammatory bowel disease. Nested PCRs of approximately 16 and 10 cycles, two in total, were run on TCRalpha and TCRbeta cDNA. After re-calling the 5' RACE reads, TCRdb lists one entry per CDR3 protein, DNA absent. Here the sample table reports 200,000 to 250,000 distinct CDR3 sequences. Per the germline V gene, CDR1 is SNHLY and CDR2 is FYNNEI. The CDR3 contains 13 residues. The TCR sequence derives from a human donor with ulcerative colitis or Crohn's disease, or a healthy co-twin of an affected twin (not recorded which). The chain combines TRBV2 with TRBJ1-1. The sample taken for sequencing was blood. This CDR3 is CAREREMNTEAFF.